This TCR beta chain is from a study of blood T cell repertoires in COVID-19. Study context: Spain, Italy and the United States supplied samples that represented acute and convalescent COVID-19. Sources were T cells, B-cell-depleted T cells, or PBMCs; the material itself was cDNA or gDNA.

Trimming removed 4 bases from V and 8 bases from J; junction bases left unmatched: 10. The CDR3 is 15 amino acids. Germline CDR1 reads KGHDR; CDR2 reads SFDVKD. As handled by the study authors: The authors estimated nucleated cell counts from reference gene primer amplification. TCRdb keeps only in-frame clones here, not all; method: immunoSEQ multiplex PCR. V and J calls and clone size come straight from that table; D and trimming were deduced from the DNA. Of about 70,000 clones listed, around 86% are singletons. The chain carries TRBV24-1 and TRBJ2-1; 7 nucleotides align to TRBD1. This receptor was obtained from a man in his forties or fifties with active COVID-19. Sequenced sample: peripheral blood. CDR3 DNA: TGTGCCACCAGTGAGTTCGTTCAGGGGGTATATGAGCAGTTCTTC. It is translated as CATSEFVQGVYEQFF.